Shown below are 21 T cell receptor beta chains from a single sample sequenced in a study of long-term antiretroviral therapy in people with HIV. They ran version v3.0 of the immunoSEQ assay at survey level. The method was immunoSEQ multiplex PCR; TCRdb's version includes in-frame clones alone and lacks a portion of them. The sample includes roughly 19,000 clones, around nine tenths of them seen just once. The sample consisted of unsorted PBMCs, taken 0.5 years after starting antiretroviral therapy. These receptors all come from a man in his forties with HIV.

CDR3 nucleotides: TGTGCCAGCGAAGGACTAGCGGGAGATACGCAGTATTTT. This gives the protein CASEGLAGDTQYF. J is TRBJ2-3 and V is TRBV9; 11 nucleotides agree with TRBD2. Germline lookup yields CDR1 SGDLS and CDR2 YYNGEE. V shed 7 bases, J shed 5 bases, and the junction held 3 bases outside the gene matches. This CDR3 has 13 amino acids.

The chain links TRBV27 to TRBJ2-3; 12 bases are shared with TRBD2. V was pared by 6 bases and J by 8 bases, with 9 bases of the junction left unmatched. CDR1 MNHEY and CDR2 SMNVEV come from the germline V gene (reference sequence). The CDR3 spans 15 residues. The CDR3 spells CASSPPSGRVATQYF. The DNA for the CDR3 is TGTGCCAGCAGCCCCCCTAGCGGGAGGGTTGCTACGCAGTATTTT.

This clone showed up just once. V usage is TRBV6-5 and J usage is TRBJ2-1, with D hard to call. The germline CDR1 and CDR2 sequences are MNHEY and SVGAGI. Trimming pared 6 bases from V and 8 bases from J, leaving 14 bases between. CDR3 length: 13 residues. The CDR3 nucleotides read TGTGCCAGCAGAACCGTAGCAGCCTATGAGCAGTTCTTC. Translation: CASRTVAAYEQFF.

This clone showed up just a few times. The gene calls are TRBV2 and TRBJ2-7; the match to TRBD2 covers 13 bases. Germline CDR1 is SNHLY and CDR2 is FYNNEI. The V gene end was trimmed by 6 bases and the J gene end by 0 bases; junction bases not matched to a gene: 8. CDR3 length equals 17 residues. CDR3 in amino acids: CASRRLAGGLSSYEQYF. CDR3 nucleotide sequence: TGTGCCAGCAGAAGACTAGCGGGGGGCCTTAGCTCCTACGAGCAGTACTTC.

This clone occurred once. The V call is TRBV7-6, the J call TRBJ2-6, with no clear D. Trimming took 3 bases from V and 3 from J, leaving 6 bases between them. This CDR3 is built from 14 residues. Germline V gives CDR1 SGHVS, CDR2 FNYEAQ. The CDR3 loop reads CASSFQNGANVLTF. The CDR3 DNA sequence: TGTGCCAGCAGCTTCCAAAATGGGGCCAACGTCCTGACTTTC.

This clone has a handful of counts. This chain uses TRBV2 with TRBJ1-3; D possibly corresponds to TRBD1 (6 bases). The CDR3 consists of 13 residues. The ends were cut back, 4 bases at V and 9 bases at J, with 13 bases in the middle. The germline CDR1 and CDR2 sequences are SNHLY and FYNNEI. CDR3 nucleotide sequence: TGTGCCAGCAGTGGACAGGTTTTAGGCACCATATATTTT. Amino acids: CASSGQVLGTIYF.

The J gene is TRBJ2-5, the V gene TRBV2, with 11 nucleotides matching TRBD2. CDR1 is SNHLY and CDR2 is FYNNEI in the germline V gene. The junction had 3 bases not matched to a gene; V was cut back by 5 bases and J by 1 base. The length of the CDR3 is 15 residues. Here the CDR3 reads CASSQGTSGQETQYF. The CDR3 coding sequence is TGTGCCAGCAGTCAAGGGACTAGCGGCCAAGAGACCCAGTACTTC.

The chain carries TRBV11-3 and TRBJ2-7; no clear D gene. Looked up from germline, CDR1 is SGHNT and CDR2 is YENEEA. This CDR3 has 18 amino acids. V lost 3 bases to trimming and J lost 1 base, with 22 bases between them. CDR3 in DNA: TGTGCCAGCAGCTTCCCGTCGGGTTTCACTGGCATATCCTACGAGCAGTACTTC. Translating it yields CASSFPSGFTGISYEQYF.

This chain connects TRBV7-9 to TRBJ2-7, with TRBD1 identical over 9 bases. V trimming: 2 bases; J trimming: 4 bases; junction bases outside the gene matches: 9. The CDR3 is 16 amino acids. The germline gives CDR1 SEHNR, CDR2 FQNEAQ (reference sequence). The CDR3 DNA reads as TGTGCCAGCAGCTTAACAACCGGGACAGGGAGATACGAGCAGTACTTC. Translated, it gives CASSLTTGTGRYEQYF.

In its sample, this clone ranks as large. The rearrangement links TRBV6-1 to TRBJ2-3; D may correspond to TRBD1 or TRBD2 (6 bases each). Per the germline V gene, CDR1 is MNHNS and CDR2 is SASEGT. This CDR3 has 14 residues. Trimming pared 4 bases from V and 3 bases from J, leaving 11 bases between. In DNA, the CDR3 is TGTGCCAGCAGTGTACTAGGGGGGACAGATACGCAGTATTTT. Translated: CASSVLGGTDTQYF.

A remark on this clone: The junction shows a germline mismatch at one end, possibly a read error. The V call is TRBV28, the J call TRBJ2-7; 8 bases are shared with TRBD1. Looked up from germline, CDR1 is MDHEN and CDR2 is SYDVKM. The CDR3 has 13 amino acids. DNA of the CDR3: TGTGCCAGCAGACGACAGGGGTACTACGAGCGGTACTTC. Translating gives CASRRQGYYERYF.

The V and J genes are TRBV9 and TRBJ1-2; no definite D call. Germline CDR1 reads SGDLS; CDR2 reads YYNGEE. This CDR3 has 13 residues. V was clipped by 0 bases and J by 6 bases, with 9 bases between them. CDR3 region: CASSVGGNHGYTF. As DNA, the CDR3 is TGTGCCAGCAGCGTAGGTGGGAACCATGGCTACACCTTC.

In this sample, this clone turned up once. The gene calls are TRBV4-3 and TRBJ2-7; 7 nucleotides match TRBD2. V trimming: 1 base; J trimming: 3 bases; junction bases outside the gene matches: 6. The germline V gene encodes CDR1 LGHNA and CDR2 YSLEER. The CDR3 length is 15 residues. CDR3 amino acids: CASSQGGAGDYEQYF. As DNA, the CDR3 is TGCGCCAGCAGCCAAGGAGGGGCGGGGGACTACGAGCAGTACTTC.

This chain connects TRBV15 to TRBJ2-1; D not certain. Germline V CDR1 and CDR2: LNHNV, YYDKDF (reference sequence). V lost 0 bases and J lost 9, with 9 bases in between. The CDR3 is 13 amino acids. The CDR3 DNA reads TGTGCCACCAGCAGAGATCTTTCCAGTGAGCAGTTCTTC. Protein sequence: CATSRDLSSEQFF.

The gene calls are TRBV2 and TRBJ2-7; TRBD1 aligns across 9 bases. The V gene end was trimmed by 6 bases and the J gene end by 6 bases; junction bases not matched to a gene: 6. The CDR3 is 13 residues long. CDR1 SNHLY and CDR2 FYNNEI come from the germline V gene. For the CDR3, the DNA is TGTGCCAGCAGGGGACAGGGTGATCGCGAGCAGTACTTC. Its translation is CASRGQGDREQYF.

The rearrangement uses TRBV11-2 and TRBJ1-3, with 7 bases fitting TRBD1. The CDR3 consists of 15 residues. In germline, CDR1 is SGHAT, CDR2 FQNNGV. With V trimmed by 5 bases and J by 7 bases, 11 bases remained unmatched. In DNA form, the CDR3 reads TGTGCCAGCAGCCTGGGGGACAGCCCCCGCAACACCATATATTTT. It encodes CASSLGDSPRNTIYF.

The chain links TRBV9 to TRBJ1-6; unclear D gene. Trimming took off 4 bases at V and 7 bases at J, with 12 bases between the two ends. Germline values: CDR1 SGDLS, CDR2 YYNGEE. CDR3 length: 14 amino acids. CDR3 in DNA: TGTGCCAGCAGCCCCACTCTGGCCAATTCACCCCTCCACTTT. Amino acid sequence: CASSPTLANSPLHF.

The V and J genes are TRBV5-4 and TRBJ2-1; D might be TRBD2 (7 bases). Germline lookup yields CDR1 SGHNT and CDR2 YYREEE (reference sequence). The CDR3 is 18 amino acids. The V gene lost 4 bases and the J gene lost 7 bases, with 27 bases spanning the gap. The CDR3 DNA follows: TGTGCCAGCAGCCCGAGGGGGGGACCCGTGGTGTTTTTGAATGAGCAGTTCTTC. It translates to CASSPRGGPVVFLNEQFF.

This clone was observed a handful of times. The gene calls are TRBV19 and TRBJ2-7; D is tentatively TRBD1 or TRBD2 (5 bases each). CDR1 LNHDA and CDR2 SQIVND come from the germline V gene (reference sequence). Trimming removed 5 bases from V and 3 bases from J, with 17 bases in between. The length of the CDR3 is 15 residues. CDR3 in amino acids: CASSAGTSPSYEQYF. The CDR3 region has the DNA TGTGCCAGTAGTGCCGGGACGTCGCCGAGCTACGAGCAGTACTTC.

The chain combines TRBV27 with TRBJ2-7, with no clear D. This CDR3 is 14 amino acids long. V was pared by 6 bases and J by 1 base, with 13 bases between. Per the germline V gene, CDR1 is MNHEY and CDR2 is SMNVEV (reference sequence). CDR3 in DNA: TGTGCCAGCAGAGATATTCGACTTTCCTACGAGCAGTACTTC. Protein sequence: CASRDIRLSYEQYF.

The chain is built from TRBV4-3 and TRBJ2-1; D gene unclear. V lost 0 bases and J 6 bases, leaving 9 bases between the germline ends. Germline V gene data show CDR1 as LGHNA and CDR2 as YSLEER. The CDR3 extends over 14 amino acids. CDR3 region: CASSQDRSLNEQFF. The CDR3 DNA is TGCGCCAGCAGCCAAGATAGGAGTCTCAATGAGCAGTTCTTC.